This TCR beta chain was sequenced during a study of beta chain features in type 1 diabetes. The sample holds a few counts of this clone. The antigen remains unidentified. The sample holds other DNA sequences that translate to the same CDR3. It was one heparinised blood draw, averaging around 120 mL, that each donor gave. General study points: Naive, central memory and Treg TCRB repertoires appeared more alike in patients than in healthy donors. Still unanswered here is whether HLA type influences TCRB rearrangement. There was a moderate but significant shortening of TCRB CDR3s in all four CD4+ subsets of Type 1 diabetes patients.

The investigators reverse transcribed all of the isolated RNA, so they sequenced expressed TCRB transcripts. Sequencing was performed with immunoSEQ multiplex PCR; in TCRdb, only in-frame clones are kept and a portion is missing. The sample lists a few hundred thousand clones; approximately 15% were seen once. The sample taken for sequencing was naive CD4+ T cells from blood. The TCR comes from a young man with type 1 diabetes.

CDR3 sequence: CASSPGTSGSYEQYF. CDR3 DNA sequence: TGTGCCAGCTCACCAGGGACTAGCGGCTCCTACGAGCAGTACTTC. The chain carries TRBV18 and TRBJ2-7, with TRBD2 matching 11 bases. Losses at the gene ends were 2 bases for V and 0 bases for J; bases not matched to a gene: 0. The germline V gene has CDR1 KGHSH and CDR2 LQKENI. The CDR3 has 15 residues.